This T cell receptor beta chain is from a study of cytomegalovirus exposure and HLA in healthy donors. Findings of the study overall: TCR beta V segments were, for the most part, productive about 87% or about 30% of the time in an earlier analysis. Researchers reported in a later analysis that a missense DCLRE1C variant was tied to TCR beta V- and J-gene trimming. As a later analysis revealed, most CMV-associated TCR beta chains appeared HLA-restricted.

Germline CDR1 reads GTSNPN; CDR2 reads SVGIG (reference sequence). Deletions cut 1 base from V and 9 bases from J, with 16 bases between. This CDR3 region has 14 residues. The PCR made use of 60 Vbeta and 13 Jbeta primers. Clones were sequenced by immunoSEQ multiplex PCR, and TCRdb holds only the in-frame ones, with some missing. Of about 120,000 clones in the sample, over 70% are singletons; the top ten hold around 3.3%. In regard to this clone: Its specificity is unknown.

V is TRBV30 and J is TRBJ2-1; D perhaps matches TRBD1 (5 bases). The receptor was isolated from a woman aged 45-65 years in good health and CMV-seronegative. Sequenced input: PBMCs. The CDR3 reads CAWSGDRANTEQFF. CDR3 nucleotides: TGTGCCTGGAGTGGCGACAGAGCCAATACTGAGCAGTTCTTC. The full variable domain, rest sourced from reference TRBV30 and TRBJ2-1, is SQTIHQWPATLVQPVGSPLSLECTVEGTSNPNLYWYRQAAGRGLQLLFYSVGIGQISSEVPQNLSASRPQDRQFILSSKKLLLSDSGFYLCAWSGDRANTEQFFGPGTRLTVL.